Ten or more counts support the clone carrying this T cell receptor (beta chain). Relative to the germline gene, one junction end is altered; a read error may explain this. These data are taken from a study of human T cells and chemical hapten exposure. TCRdb ran MiXCR on the RACE reads and lists one entry per CDR3 protein. The table records around 380,000 distinct CDR3 sequences, 4.8% of them present only once. The time point was: patch test 1, 2 weeks after DPC sensitization. This sample's treatment: therapeutic diphenylcyclopropenone sensitization with weekly scalp DPC. The germline V gene has CDR1 LGHNA and CDR2 YNFKEQ. This CDR3 region has 13 residues.

Sequencing used whole blood, obtained in connection with sensitization to the hapten diphenylcyclopropenone (DPC). This TCR was recovered from a woman aged 45-60 years with alopecia areata. Some clones in this sample may be carry-over from other donors' samples. The chain couples TRBV4-2 to TRBJ2-7, with a weak D call TRBD2 (5 bases). The CDR3, as DNA: TGTGCCAGCAGCCAAGCGGGGAACCGCGAGGAGTACTTC. Amino acids: CASSQAGNREEYF.